Sequencing of this TCR beta chain was carried out in a study of blood T cell repertoires in COVID-19. Study at large: There were acute and convalescent COVID-19 samples, and they came from the United States, Italy and Spain. Sources were T cells, B-cell-depleted T cells, or PBMCs; the material itself was cDNA or gDNA.

Per the germline V gene, CDR1 is SGHNT and CDR2 is YYREEE (reference sequence). The CDR3 is 15 residues long. Deletions cut 3 bases from V and 6 bases from J, with 19 bases between. Study processing details: Nucleated cell number was recorded as an estimate derived from reference gene primer amplification. Using immunoSEQ multiplex PCR, the repertoire was profiled, and TCRdb retains in-frame clones only, with some absent. The V and J calls and clone size were taken over from that table, and D and trimming were inferred from the DNA. The data show more than 150,000 clones, just over 85% seen once. This TCR was sampled from a man in his forties or fifties with active or convalescent COVID-19. The source material was peripheral blood. V gene TRBV5-4 combines with J gene TRBJ2-7, with a tentative D call TRBD2 (6 bases). Written as DNA, the CDR3 is TGTGCCAGCAGCTGGAGGGCAGACTCCTCAGGCGAGCAGTACTTC. Residues: CASSWRADSSGEQYF.